The source of this T cell receptor beta chain is a study of blood T cell repertoires in COVID-19 (dated by TCRdb to about 2020). For context, the study as a whole: Collaborator samples came from the United States, Italy and Spain and covered acute and convalescent phases of COVID-19. Samples came from the ongoing ImmuneRACE study (first 160 participants) plus 1,254 subjects from 6 global collaborators. The repertoires were released in a freely available public database meant as a resource for research on the immune response to SARS-CoV-2. HLA class I and class II types, where available, came from metadata supplied by the sample provider rather than from assay-based typing. The dataset comprised deeply sampled blood TCRbeta repertoires from subjects exposed to, actively infected with, or recovered from COVID-19. The prospective study material was composed of cDNA or gDNA derived from T cells, B-cell-depleted T cells, or PBMCs. Sample metadata almost always included a de-identified subject ID, COVID-19 status, age in years and sex.

On this clone itself: Its antigen target is currently unknown. There are no base qualities to consult, and no much larger clone falls within one base.

The CDR3 starts with the cysteine, ends with the phenylalanine, and has 12 residues. Left in the record is the CDR3 DNA by itself, 36 bases read in frame from the first base. The germline V gene encodes CDR1 LNHDA and CDR2 SQIVND (reference sequence). The germline ends are 6 bases apart after V is trimmed by 5 bases and J by 5 bases. One collaborating source in Seattle enrolled patients while the patients were actively infected and followed the patients over time throughout the course of disease. Collaborating institutions collected whole blood in K2EDTA tubes following their own protocols. For TCRbeta analysis, collaborators shipped samples as frozen whole blood, isolated PBMCs, or DNA extracted from either of those sample types. The immunoSEQ Assay, a bias-controlled multiplex PCR, was used to amplify TCRbeta CDR3 regions from genomic DNA. The authors' pipeline ran thus. Nucleated cell counts per sample were estimated from amplification of reference gene primers within the assay. Sequence reads were collapsed and filtered to measure the absolute abundance of every unique TCRbeta CDR3 rearrangement. For each sample, productive Simpson clonality was calculated as the square root of Simpson's diversity index across productive rearrangements. Held by TCRdb, this immuneACCESS table contains in-frame sequences only and omits some clones. Under half of the omission traces to an unresolved V gene where checked; the cause of the rest is unknown. V, J and clone size are those of that table, while D and trimming were read from the DNA. A total of 200,000 to 250,000 clones appear in this sample, 84% of them only once. The ten most abundant clones make up roughly 7% of the sample.

Broader findings and caveats from the paper: The amount of clinical and demographic metadata varied by source and participant and was provided uncurated.

The TCR originated in a woman older than 75 with COVID-19, enrolled during active disease. The V and J genes are TRBV19 and TRBJ2-2; the D segment cannot be called with confidence. Sequenced input: peripheral blood. Here is the DNA: TGTGCCAGTAGTTGGAGAACCGGGGAGCTGTTTTTT. This gives the protein CASSWRTGELFF.